The following is a TCR beta chain sequence with its context. The antigen is undetermined. The data were obtained in a study of yellow fever vaccine responses in identical twins. Overall study findings and caveats: Twins reportedly appeared to share part of their vaccine T cell response while keeping part individual.

CDR1 and CDR2 (germline): SGHRS, YFSETQ. Trimming stripped 4 bases from V and 2 bases from J, with 11 bases between. This CDR3 comprises 14 residues. One entry per CDR3 protein results from TCRdb running MiXCR on the RT-PCR reads. The sample records approximately 1,200 distinct CDR3 sequences, around 88% being singletons. Sequencing was performed on T cells from blood (PBMCs), unsorted or a sorted subset (not recorded which), taken before or after yellow fever vaccination (not recorded which). The TCR sequence derives from a woman aged 18-35 years who received the yellow fever vaccine. The rearrangement joins TRBV5-1 to TRBJ2-3; either TRBD1 or TRBD2 may fit D (5 bases each). This CDR3 is CASSLTGTTDTQYF. The CDR3 DNA is TGCGCCAGCAGCCTGACGGGGACCACAGATACGCAGTATTTT.